This T cell receptor (beta chain) was retrieved from a study of blood T cell repertoires in COVID-19. Original processing notes: Scientists estimated how many nucleated cells there were by amplifying reference gene primers. Here immunoSEQ multiplex PCR was the method, and the copy in TCRdb shows in-frame clones only, minus some. V and J calls and clone size follow that table, whereas D and trimming were derived from the DNA. The sample carries around 50,000 clones, 86% recorded once. The sequence came from a woman aged 55-69 years with acute or convalescent COVID-19. Sequenced: peripheral blood.

The CDR3 bases are TGTGCCAGCAGCTTAGCGGGACTAGCGGGGCAAGAGACCCAGTACTTC. Protein: CASSLAGLAGQETQYF. The V call is TRBV7-9, the J call TRBJ2-5; 13 bases are a match to TRBD2. Trimming took 0 bases from V and 2 from J; bases not matched to a gene: 0. Germline CDR1 is SEHNR and CDR2 is FQNEAQ (reference sequence). The CDR3 totals 16 residues.